Sequencing of this T cell receptor (beta chain) was carried out in a study of shared clonotypes between healthy human individuals (dated by TCRdb to the early 2020s). Concerning the study at large: The cohort included a few men and a couple of women between 18 and 49 years of age. For each donor, three plates each were used for CD4 naive and CD4 memory, two plates were used for CD8 naive, and one plate was used for CD8 memory. Different laboratories and diverse techniques were used to prepare libraries and sequence TCR repertoires, to increase sequencing depth and limit assay-specific biases. The study deeply sequenced blood TCR repertoires of five healthy adults to estimate repertoire size and the extent of clonotype sharing between individuals. Leukapheresis yielded between about 0.94 and 8.9 billion PBMCs per donor. Broader findings and caveats from the paper: When a few donors were compared, the shared fraction of clonotypes was around 5% for naive CD4, over 3% for naive CD8, 2.3% for memory CD4, and less than 0.5% for memory CD8. The small number of donors limited the genetic and exposure-history diversity represented. Pairwise subsampling led to the expectation that sequencing depth would affect the degree of clonotype sharing among donors. Compared with non-shared clonotypes, the clonotypes found in all four sorted-subset donors had higher generation probabilities. Estimated clonotype richness was generally larger for naive than for memory subsets. Even with the large sequencing depth, rarefaction of the sorted-subset datasets indicated that sequencing was incomplete. Sampling was restricted to blood, and TCR repertoires in tissue are likely to differ from TCR repertoires in blood.

The CDR3 covers 13 residues, taking in both the cysteine and the phenylalanine. CDR3 DNA only is kept here, 39 bases in frame from base 1. The V and J ends are trimmed by 3 bases and 3 bases, leaving 9 bases between them. As encoded in the germline V gene (reference sequence), CDR1 is LNHDA while CDR2 is SQIVND. Concerning this clone itself: What antigen it recognizes has not been identified. There are no base qualities to consult, and no much larger clone falls within one base. The sample has other DNA sequences that encode this CDR3 too.

TCR CDR3 regions were amplified from genomic DNA by multiplex PCR using the deep immunoSEQ assay. Extracted genomic DNA from each cell subset was spread evenly across all wells of several immunoSEQ 96-well plates, with each plate serving as a replicate. For sorted subsets, each replicate PCR was loaded with approximately 190 ng genomic DNA, equivalent to 30,000 or so T cell genomes. Purified libraries were quantified with a Qubit 3.0 fluorometer, sized on a Bioanalyzer 2100, and re-quantified with the KAPA Library Quantification kit. A separate single-read 150-cycle Illumina NextSeq 550 flow cell was used to sequence each immunoSEQ 96-well plate. The study's own analysis went as follows. The immunoSEQ output contained only junctional sequences without quality scores, so filtering could not match that applied to full-length reads. To assign V/J genes and CDR3, sequences were annotated using PyIR, a Python wrapper for IgBLAST v1.9, with IMGT germline references. Reads with weak V/J assignments (E-value above 1e-6), missing CDR3, stop codons, out-of-frame junctions, or ambiguous translated residues were removed. V3J clonotypes were defined by identical inferred V gene, J gene, and CDR3 amino acid sequence. Percentage overlap between repertoires was computed as shared unique clonotypes divided by the size of the smaller repertoire. Richness of each repertoire was evaluated using RTK rarefaction, the Chao1 estimator, and Recon v2.1 estimates of unobserved clonotypes. Generation probabilities for all TCRbeta clonotypes obtained by the gDNA method from a few donors were computed using OLGA. Sourced from immuneACCESS, this table was stored by TCRdb with only in-frame sequences that have V and J called. A share of the clones is absent; for the studies checked, an unresolved V gene accounts for under half, and the remainder has no known explanation. V and J calls and clone size are copied from that table; D and trimming were computed from the DNA. This sample gives 1.5 million to 2.5 million clones in total; approximately 94% of them show up just once. The top ten clones comprise around 1% of the sample.

For the CD8 naive samples, CD45RO-negative cells were positively selected for CCR7, yielding a CD45RA+CCR7+ population from which TemRA cells were excluded. The donors were healthy, HIV-negative adults who had no recently reported acute infections or vaccinations. All donors were Caucasian adults living in Nashville, Tennessee, USA. Blood was collected by leukapheresis, and PBMCs were isolated by Ficoll-Histopaque density gradient centrifugation and then cryopreserved in liquid nitrogen vapor phase. Analytical flow cytometry was used to check the purity and quantity of each magnetically sorted T cell population. From each sorted fraction, genomic DNA was isolated and quantified by UV absorbance on a Nanodrop 2000c.

The chain links TRBV19 with TRBJ2-7; confidence is insufficient to name the D gene. The TCR was taken from a man aged 18 to 29 in good health. What was sequenced was naive CD8+ T cells sorted from blood. The intended sense of this specimen's cell subset or site label: CD45RA+CCR7+. The sequence in DNA is TGTGCCAGTAGTATTTCAGAGAGCTACGAGCAGTACTTC. This sequence encodes CASSISESYEQYF. The CDR3, completed at both ends by the reference TRBV19 and TRBJ2-7 genes, gives the full variable domain DGGITQSPKYLFRKEGQNVTLSCEQNLNHDAMYWYRQDPGQGLRLIYYSQIVNDFQKGDIAEGYSVSREKKESFPLTVTSAQKNPTAFYLCASSISESYEQYFGPGTRLTVT.